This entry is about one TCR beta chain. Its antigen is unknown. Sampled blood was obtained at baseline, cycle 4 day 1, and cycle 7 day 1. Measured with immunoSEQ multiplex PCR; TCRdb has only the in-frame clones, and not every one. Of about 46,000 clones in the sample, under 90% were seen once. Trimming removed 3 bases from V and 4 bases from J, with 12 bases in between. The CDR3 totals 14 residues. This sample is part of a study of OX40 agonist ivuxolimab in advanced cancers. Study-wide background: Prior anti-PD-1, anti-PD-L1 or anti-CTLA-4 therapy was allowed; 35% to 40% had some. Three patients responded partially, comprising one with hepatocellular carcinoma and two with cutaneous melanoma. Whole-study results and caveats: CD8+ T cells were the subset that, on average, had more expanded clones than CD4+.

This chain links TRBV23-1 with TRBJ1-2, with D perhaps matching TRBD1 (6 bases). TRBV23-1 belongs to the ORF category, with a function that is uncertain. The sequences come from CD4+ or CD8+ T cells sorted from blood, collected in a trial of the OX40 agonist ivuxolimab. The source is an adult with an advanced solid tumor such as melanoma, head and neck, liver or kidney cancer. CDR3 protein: CASSQGAPLYGYTF. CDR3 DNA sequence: TGCGCCAGCAGTCAGGGGGCGCCCCTCTATGGCTACACCTTC.